This T cell receptor beta chain was captured by sequencing in a study of blood T cell repertoires in COVID-19. Study-level background: Researchers got acute and convalescent COVID-19 samples from the United States, Italy and Spain. PBMCs, B-cell-depleted T cells, or T cells provided the cDNA or gDNA that made up the material.

The CDR3 totals 13 residues. V gave up 6 bases and J gave up 7 bases; unmatched junction bases: 3. As handled by the study authors: It was from reference gene primer amplification that nucleated cell counts were estimated. The repertoire was sequenced with immunoSEQ multiplex PCR; TCRdb's copy has only in-frame clones and lacks some. V and J calls plus clone size are reproduced from that table; the DNA served to infer D and trimming. The sample has about 410,000 clones; more than 80% are singletons. This clonotype was obtained from a woman aged 30 to 39 with active or convalescent COVID-19. Sequenced material: peripheral blood. The gene calls are TRBV12-3 or TRBV12-4 and TRBJ2-1, with 10 bases identical to TRBD2. In nucleotides, the CDR3 is TGTGCCAGCAGCCGGACTAGCGGAAATGAGCAGTTCTTC. Its protein product is CASSRTSGNEQFF.